This record covers a single TCR beta chain. CDR1 and CDR2 from the germline V gene are LNHDA and SQIVND (reference sequence). Germline trimming cut 3 bases from V and 3 bases from J; bases unmatched to any gene: 7. The CDR3 is made up of 16 amino acids. The entry originates in a study of blood T cell repertoires in COVID-19. At the level of the study: Sources were T cells, B-cell-depleted T cells, or PBMCs; the material itself was cDNA or gDNA.

Authors' data handling: Amplification from reference gene primers served as the basis for estimated nucleated cell counts. Method: immunoSEQ multiplex PCR; TCRdb's copy keeps in-frame clones and lacks some. V, J and clone size reflect that table, while D and trimming were determined from the DNA. The sample has about 200,000 clones, around 95% seen once. The TCR originated in a man aged 25-45 years with COVID-19, enrolled during active disease. The specimen was peripheral blood. The rearrangement uses TRBV19 and TRBJ2-3, with TRBD1 matching over 9 bases. Written as DNA, the CDR3 is TGTGCCAGTAGTATTGAGGGACAGGGAAGAACAGATACGCAGTATTTT. Translating gives CASSIEGQGRTDTQYF.